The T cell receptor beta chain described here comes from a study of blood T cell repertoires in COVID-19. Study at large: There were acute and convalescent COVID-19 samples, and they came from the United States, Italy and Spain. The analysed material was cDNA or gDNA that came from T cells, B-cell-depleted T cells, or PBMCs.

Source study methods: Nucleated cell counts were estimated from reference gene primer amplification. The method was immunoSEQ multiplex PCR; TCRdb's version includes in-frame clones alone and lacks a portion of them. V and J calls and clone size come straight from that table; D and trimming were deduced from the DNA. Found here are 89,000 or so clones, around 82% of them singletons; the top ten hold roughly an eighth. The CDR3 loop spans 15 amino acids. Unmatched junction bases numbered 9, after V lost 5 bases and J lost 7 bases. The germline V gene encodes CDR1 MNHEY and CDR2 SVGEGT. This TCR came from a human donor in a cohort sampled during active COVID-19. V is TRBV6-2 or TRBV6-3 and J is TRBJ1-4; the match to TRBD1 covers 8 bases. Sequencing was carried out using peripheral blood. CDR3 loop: CASSNQGARGEKLFF. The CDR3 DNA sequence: TGTGCCAGCAGTAACCAGGGGGCGCGGGGTGAAAAACTGTTTTTT.